What follows are 18 T cell receptor beta chains derived from one specimen sequenced in a study of beta chain features in type 1 diabetes. The entirety of the isolated RNA underwent reverse transcription, so expressed TCRB transcripts were sequenced. Libraries were prepared by immunoSEQ multiplex PCR; TCRdb keeps only in-frame clonotypes and omits some of them. The sample records roughly 240,000 clones, roughly 13% being singletons. The sample was naive CD4+ T cells from blood. Receptors were obtained from a middle-aged woman in good health.

This clone was seen only a few times. The V call is TRBV10-3, the J call TRBJ2-7; 11 bases match TRBD2. The CDR3 contains 14 residues. The V and J ends lost 6 bases and 3 bases, in that order; junction bases with no gene match: 4. The germline CDR1 and CDR2 sequences are ENHRY and SYGVKD. The CDR3 nucleotides are TGTGCCATCAGCGTAGCGGGGGGGAACTACGAGCAGTACTTC. This gives the protein CAISVAGGNYEQYF.

V is TRBV7-9 and J is TRBJ2-1; 8 bases fit TRBD2. The CDR3 totals 16 residues. V gave up 7 bases and J gave up 4 bases; unmatched junction bases: 12. CDR1 is SEHNR, CDR2 FQNEAQ, per germline (reference sequence). The CDR3 protein is CASNRWRGASYNEQFF. The CDR3 DNA reads as TGTGCCAGCAACCGGTGGCGGGGGGCTTCTTACAATGAGCAGTTCTTC.

This clone was counted between two and nine times. CDR3 amino acids: CASGPAGRYSNQPQHF. CDR3 DNA sequence: TGTGCTAGTGGTCCCGCGGGAAGGTATAGCAATCAGCCCCAGCATTTT. The rearrangement uses TRBV12-5 and TRBJ1-5; D uncertain. Germline V gene sequence: CDR1 LGHNT, CDR2 FRNRAP. V lost 5 bases and J lost 0, with 14 bases in between. The CDR3 runs to 16 residues.

V usage is TRBV6-5 and J usage is TRBJ2-3, with TRBD2 identical over 8 bases. Looked up from germline, CDR1 is MNHEY and CDR2 is SVGAGI. V shed 10 bases, J shed 5 bases, and the junction held 8 bases outside the gene matches. The CDR3 has 13 residues. The CDR3 loop reads CATSRGGLDTQYF. The CDR3 DNA is TGTGCCACCTCCCGGGGGGGCTTAGATACGCAGTATTTT.

This clone was seen a few times. This chain uses TRBV9 with TRBJ1-1, with D perhaps TRBD1 (6 bases). Germline V CDR1 and CDR2: SGDLS, YYNGEE. The length of the CDR3 is 16 residues. V lost 0 bases to trimming and J lost 3 bases, with 15 bases between them. CDR3 sequence reads: CASSVAAGAFDTEAFF. CDR3 DNA sequence: TGTGCCAGCAGCGTAGCGGCAGGGGCCTTTGACACTGAAGCTTTCTTT. Supplemented by reference TRBV9 and TRBJ1-1, the full variable domain reads DSGVTQTPKHLITATGQRVTLRCSPRSGDLSVYWYQQSLDQGLQFLIQYYNGEERAKGNILERFSAQQFPDLHSELNLSSLELGDSALYFCASSVAAGAFDTEAFFGQGTRLTVV.

The J gene is TRBJ2-7, the V gene TRBV10-1; D gene unclear. The CDR3 consists of 14 residues. The germline gives CDR1 WNHNN, CDR2 SYGVQD (reference sequence). Trimming stripped 4 bases from V and 1 base from J, with 11 bases between. In DNA, the CDR3 is TGCGCCAGCAGTGGACGGCGGAATTCCTACGAGCAGTACTTC. Its translation is CASSGRRNSYEQYF.

This clone occurred a few times. This sequence joins TRBV28 and TRBJ2-7; perhaps TRBD1 as D (6 bases). With 7 bases removed from V and 2 bases from J, the gap between germline ends came to 9 bases. The CDR3 consists of 12 residues. Germline V gene sequence: CDR1 MDHEN, CDR2 SYDVKM. The CDR3, as DNA: TGTGCCAGCACAGGGGACGCCTACGAGCAGTACTTC. Translation: CASTGDAYEQYF.

V usage is TRBV10-2 and J usage is TRBJ1-5, with 9 bases that match TRBD1. Germline V lookup: CDR1 WSHSY, CDR2 SAAADI. V lost 3 bases and J lost 1; bases outside the gene matches: 7. The CDR3 is 17 residues long. The CDR3 DNA reads as TGCGCCAGCAGTGAAACAGGGGGCTATTCGAGCAATCAGCCCCAGCATTTT. This translates into CASSETGGYSSNQPQHF.

A few counts support this clone. This rearrangement joins TRBV13 to TRBJ2-7; 8 bases are shared with TRBD2. CDR1 and CDR2 (germline): PRHDT, FYEKMQ (reference sequence). After removal of 6 bases from V and 6 bases from J, the junction contained 4 bases not matched to a gene. This CDR3 has 12 residues. The CDR3 region is CASSLRGGEQYF. The CDR3 DNA reads TGTGCCAGCAGTCTACGGGGGGGCGAGCAGTACTTC.

The DNA of the CDR3 is TGTGCCAGCAGCGCCGAGATTGCGGGGGGGTACGAGCAGTACTTC. Protein product: CASSAEIAGGYEQYF. V is TRBV9 and J is TRBJ2-5; 9 bases match TRBD2. The DNA end favors TRBJ2-7, so the J call may be wrong. The CDR3 is made up of 15 amino acids. The germline V gene has CDR1 SGDLS and CDR2 YYNGEE.

The V gene is TRBV7-2, the J gene TRBJ1-2; TRBD1 aligns across 7 bases. The V gene's germline CDR1 is SGHTA and CDR2 FQGNSA. V lost 5 bases and J lost 6; bases outside the gene matches: 9. The CDR3 runs to 14 residues. The CDR3 loop is CASSPGQASDGYTF. CDR3 bases: TGTGCCAGCAGCCCAGGACAGGCCAGTGATGGCTACACCTTC.

This clone appeared a few times. The CDR3 nucleotides are TGTGCCAGCACCGAGGACAGATTTACCCAGCATTTT. Translating it yields CASTEDRFTQHF. The rearrangement joins TRBV2 to TRBJ1-5, with D possibly being TRBD1 (6 bases). CDR1 is SNHLY, CDR2 FYNNEI, per germline. The CDR3 runs 12 residues. Trimming removed 7 bases at V and 11 bases at J, with 15 bases between.

The chain has TRBV6-1 and TRBJ1-5; D might be TRBD1 (6 bases). This CDR3 has 13 residues. V was trimmed by 6 bases and J by 6 bases, leaving 12 bases between them. Per germline, CDR1 MNHNS and CDR2 SASEGT. CDR3 region: CASREGGSQPQHF. Here the CDR3 DNA reads TGTGCCAGCAGGGAGGGGGGGAGTCAGCCCCAGCATTTT.

This chain uses TRBV7-9 with TRBJ2-3; 8 nucleotides match TRBD1. V lost 4 bases to trimming and J lost 6 bases; unmatched junction nucleotides: 6. The germline V gene encodes CDR1 SEHNR and CDR2 FQNEAQ (reference sequence). The CDR3 runs 14 residues. The CDR3 DNA is TGTGCCAGCAGCTCGGACAGGGTGAGGGATACGCAGTATTTT. It codes for CASSSDRVRDTQYF.

This sequence joins TRBV10-2 and TRBJ2-7; 9 bases are shared with TRBD1. The germline V gene encodes CDR1 WSHSY and CDR2 SAAADI. Trimming took 6 bases from V and 5 from J; bases not matched to a gene: 5. CDR3 length: 13 amino acids. The CDR3 spells CASRQGAGNEQYF. Here the CDR3 DNA reads TGCGCCAGCAGACAGGGGGCCGGGAACGAGCAGTACTTC.

The DNA for the CDR3 is TGTGCCAGCAGTAGCGGGGGCTACACAGATACGCAGTATTTT. It translates to CASSSGGYTDTQYF. V is TRBV6-4 and J is TRBJ2-3, with TRBD2 matching 8 bases. This CDR3 is built from 14 residues. Trimming removed 5 bases from V and 2 bases from J; junction bases left unmatched: 3. CDR1 and CDR2 from the germline V gene are MRHNA and SNTAGT.

The chain combines TRBV7-9 with TRBJ1-5; D not resolved. The CDR3 has 16 residues. Trimming took 1 base from V and 2 from J, leaving 12 bases between them. Germline lookup yields CDR1 SEHNR and CDR2 FQNEAQ (reference sequence). CDR3 bases: TGTGCCAGCAGCTTAGTTGGAGGAGTAGGCAATCAGCCCCAGCATTTT. Translated: CASSLVGGVGNQPQHF. Complete variable domain (other parts from reference TRBV7-9 and TRBJ1-5): DTGVSQNPRHKITKRGQNVTFRCDPISEHNRLYWYRQTLGQGPEFLTYFQNEAQLEKSRLLSDRFSAERPKGSFSTLEIQRTEQGDSAMYLCASSLVGGVGNQPQHFGDGTRLSIL.

This clone was seen a handful of times. The chain couples TRBV12-5 to TRBJ2-2; TRBD1 agrees at 11 bases. V trimming: 6 bases; J trimming: 4 bases; junction bases outside the gene matches: 4. Per the germline V gene, CDR1 is LGHNT and CDR2 is FRNRAP. This CDR3 comprises 15 residues. CDR3 region: CASGPGQGVTGELFF. CDR3 DNA: TGTGCTAGTGGGCCGGGACAGGGGGTCACCGGGGAGCTGTTTTTT.